The rows below give T cell receptor beta chains drawn from one sample of a study of blood T cell repertoires in COVID-19. This table comes from immunoSEQ multiplex PCR, and its TCRdb copy is limited to in-frame clones, with some not included. This sample yields fewer than 70,000 clones, of which approximately 89% are seen a single time; around 6.9% belongs to the top ten. Sequencing input: peripheral blood. These receptor sequences come from a man aged 55 to 70 with active or convalescent COVID-19. Each CDR3 is given with its conserved first and last residue. The D gene is left open where the match is weak. Clone size, where shown, is once, few, many, or a class for clones that have expanded.

J	D	V	size	DNA	CDR3
TRBJ1-4	TRBD1	TRBV11-3	NA	TGTGCCAGCAGCTCCCCTCTTGGGACAGCTAATGAAAAACTGTTTTTT	CASSSPLGTANEKLFF
TRBJ2-1	NA	TRBV18	NA	TGTGCCAGCTCAGACACTACGCCGGGACTTACATACAATGAGCAGTTCTTC	CASSDTTPGLTYNEQFF
TRBJ1-6	NA	TRBV2	once	TGTGCCAGCAGAAGGACAGCAAATAATTCACCCCTCCACTTT	CASRRTANNSPLHF
TRBJ2-7	NA	TRBV6-6	NA	TGTGCCAGCAGTTACGTTAGGACACAAAACTCCTACGAGCAGTACTTC	CASSYVRTQNSYEQYF
TRBJ1-4	NA	TRBV5-6	once	TGTGCCAGCAGCTTGTGGGGCCCTGAAAAACTGTTTTTT	CASSLWGPEKLFF
TRBJ1-4	NA	TRBV5-4	NA	TGTGCCAGCAGCTTAGGCAGGGCGCGGGGTGAAAAACTGTTTTTT	CASSLGRARGEKLFF
TRBJ1-5	TRBD1	TRBV28	once	TGTGCCAGCAGCGAGAGTCAGGGGGCCCAGCATTTT	CASSESQGAQHF
TRBJ2-6	NA	TRBV19	NA	TGTGCCAGTAGTATTGGCACACTCGGAGGTTCTGGGGCCAACGTCCTGACTTTC	CASSIGTLGGSGANVLTF
TRBJ2-7	NA	TRBV7-2	few	TGTGCCAGCAGCCACGGGACACCGAGTTACTACGAGCAGTACTTC	CASSHGTPSYYEQYF
TRBJ2-2	TRBD1	TRBV2	NA	TGTGCGGGCGCCAGGACAGGGGGGGCCGGGGAGCTGTTTTTT	CAGARTGGAGELFF
TRBJ2-1	TRBD1	TRBV7-3	NA	TGTGCCAGCAGCTTAGTTGGGACAGGGGCAAACAATGAGCAGTTCTTC	CASSLVGTGANNEQFF
TRBJ2-1	NA	TRBV5-4	few	TGTGCCAGCAGCCGACAGTACAATGAGCAGTTCTTC	CASSRQYNEQFF
TRBJ2-3	TRBD1	TRBV9	NA	TGTGCCAGCAGCGTGGGGACAGTCTTTTCTAGCACAGATACGCAGTATTTT	CASSVGTVFSSTDTQYF
TRBJ2-7	NA	TRBV9	once	TGTGCCAGCAGCAGAGGGGGTCCCTCCTACGAGCAGTACTTC	CASSRGGPSYEQYF
TRBJ2-7	NA	TRBV30	once	TGTGCCTGGGGCAGCTCCTACGAGCAGTACTTC	CAWGSSYEQYF
TRBJ1-5	NA	TRBV25-1	NA	TGTGCCAGCAGTGAATCGGGTAGGGGTGATCAGCCCCAGCATTTT	CASSESGRGDQPQHF
TRBJ2-2	TRBD1	TRBV5-1	once	TGCGCCAGCAGCTTGGTTGGGACAGGGGAGCCCGGGGAGCTGTTTTTT	CASSLVGTGEPGELFF
TRBJ2-1	NA	TRBV18	NA	TGTGCCAGCTCACCAGGATCAGGCGATGAGCAGTTCTTC	CASSPGSGDEQFF
TRBJ1-2	NA	TRBV3-1/TRBV3-2	few	TGTGCCAGCAGCCAAGATTTGGCGGGAAACTATGGCTACACCTTC	CASSQDLAGNYGYTF
TRBJ1-5	NA	TRBV28	NA	TGTGCCGGAGGACGGCGGGGTGGCAATCAGCCCCAGCATTTT	CAGGRRGGNQPQHF
TRBJ1-6	TRBD1	TRBV15	NA	TGTGCCACCAGCAGGGACAGGGCAGGCAATTCACCCCTCCACTTT	CATSRDRAGNSPLHF
TRBJ2-7	TRBD1	TRBV6-5	NA	TGTGCCAGCAGGGGGACCGGGACAGGGGAGAACGAGCAGTACTTC	CASRGTGTGENEQYF
TRBJ2-7	NA	TRBV5-5	NA	TGTGCCAGCAGCACCCCGACAGCCCATATATACGAGCAGTACTTC	CASSTPTAHIYEQYF
TRBJ1-1	NA	TRBV29-1	NA	TGCAGCGTCGAAACCCCTCGCTCCCGGGGTGAAGCTTTCTTT	CSVETPRSRGEAFF
TRBJ2-6	TRBD1	TRBV6-1	NA	TGTGCCAGCAGTGGAGGACAGGGGAGCTCTGGGGCCAACGTCCTGACTTTC	CASSGGQGSSGANVLTF
TRBJ2-7	TRBD1	TRBV4-3	NA	TGCGCCAGCAGCCAAGTTCAACAGGGGTCCGAGCAGTACTTC	CASSQVQQGSEQYF
TRBJ1-1	NA	TRBV29-1	NA	TGCAGCGCCCGGGGAGGGGGGAACACTGAAGCTTTCTTT	CSARGGGNTEAFF
TRBJ1-5	NA	TRBV18	NA	TGTGCCAGCTCACCGGGGGCTAATAGCAATCAGCCCCAGCATTTT	CASSPGANSNQPQHF
TRBJ1-5	NA	TRBV3-1/TRBV3-2	few	TGTGCCAGCAGCCAAGGACAGCACAATCAGCCCCAGCATTTT	CASSQGQHNQPQHF
TRBJ2-3	NA	TRBV7-9	NA	TGTGCCAGCAGTGTGGCGGCAGATACGCAGTATTTT	CASSVAADTQYF
TRBJ1-4	NA	TRBV4-1	NA	TGCGCCAGCAGCCAACCCTTGAGGGACTATAATGAAAAACTGTTTTTT	CASSQPLRDYNEKLFF
TRBJ1-1	TRBD1	TRBV19	NA	TGTGCCACGCGGACGACAGGGGCTGGGAACACTGAAGCTTTCTTT	CATRTTGAGNTEAFF
TRBJ2-7	TRBD1	TRBV18	NA	TGTGCCAGCTCAGTCAACCGGGACAGCTACGAGCAGTACTTC	CASSVNRDSYEQYF
TRBJ1-1	NA	TRBV3-1/TRBV3-2	NA	TGTGCCAGCAGCCCACAGCTGATAAACACTGAAGCTTTCTTT	CASSPQLINTEAFF
TRBJ1-1	TRBD1	TRBV7-2	NA	TGTGCCAGCAGCGCTTGGACAGGGGCGGTTTGGACTGAAGCTTTCTTT	CASSAWTGAVWTEAFF
TRBJ2-2	NA	TRBV21-1	NA	TGTGCCAGCAGCAAAGTCCGGAGGGGGCGAGGCGGGGAGCTGTTTTTT	CASSKVRRGRGGELFF
TRBJ1-5	TRBD1	TRBV19	NA	TGTGCCAGTAGTACCACAGGGGGCGGATGGGATCAGCCCCAGCATTTT	CASSTTGGGWDQPQHF
TRBJ2-4	TRBD1	TRBV7-2	NA	TGTGCCAGCAGCGACAGGGGCAAAAACATTCAGTACTTC	CASSDRGKNIQYF
TRBJ2-5	TRBD2	TRBV7-3	NA	TGTGCCAGCAGCCCCGGGACTAGCGGGGGTCTACAAGAGACCCAGTACTTC	CASSPGTSGGLQETQYF
TRBJ2-7	TRBD2	TRBV7-9	NA	TGTGCCAGCAACTTTCCAGTAGCGGGAGTCTACGAGCAGTACTTC	CASNFPVAGVYEQYF
TRBJ2-7	TRBD2	TRBV15	NA	TGTGCCACCGGGAGGCCGGGACTAGAGGACGAGCAGTACTTC	CATGRPGLEDEQYF
TRBJ1-1	NA	TRBV4-1	NA	TGCGCCAGCAGCCAAGATAGGGGCACTGAAGCTTTCTTT	CASSQDRGTEAFF
TRBJ2-5	TRBD1	TRBV11-2	NA	TGTGCCAGCAGCAGAGGGGACAGGGCAGGGGAGACCCAGTACTTC	CASSRGDRAGETQYF
TRBJ1-5	NA	TRBV2	NA	TGTGCCAGCAGTTCGACTGGTAATCAGCCCCAGCATTTT	CASSSTGNQPQHF
TRBJ1-2	NA	TRBV1	few	TGCACCAGCAGCCAAGCGGGGGGCCCGTATGGCTACACCTTC	CTSSQAGGPYGYTF